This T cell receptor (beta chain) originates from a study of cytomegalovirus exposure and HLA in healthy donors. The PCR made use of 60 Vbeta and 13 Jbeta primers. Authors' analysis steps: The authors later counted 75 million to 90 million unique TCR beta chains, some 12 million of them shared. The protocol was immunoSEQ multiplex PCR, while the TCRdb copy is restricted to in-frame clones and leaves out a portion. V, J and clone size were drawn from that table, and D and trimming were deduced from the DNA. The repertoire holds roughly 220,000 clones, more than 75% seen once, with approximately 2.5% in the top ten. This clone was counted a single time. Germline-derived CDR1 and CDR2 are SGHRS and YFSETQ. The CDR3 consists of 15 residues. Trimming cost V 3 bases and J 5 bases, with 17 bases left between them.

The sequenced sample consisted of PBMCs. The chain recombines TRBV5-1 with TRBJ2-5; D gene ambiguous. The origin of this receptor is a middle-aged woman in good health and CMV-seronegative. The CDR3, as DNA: TGCGCCAGCAGCTCCGGTTTGACTTTGCCGGAGACCCAGTACTTC. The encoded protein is CASSSGLTLPETQYF.